This TCR beta chain was found in a study of beta chain features in type 1 diabetes. Overall study: No patient-donor differences in age, gender, total cells or subset yield.

Since all of the isolated RNA was reverse transcribed, expressed TCRB transcripts were what got sequenced. The table came from immunoSEQ multiplex PCR; TCRdb's copy has only in-frame clones and leaves some out. The table has over 700,000 clones, roughly 17% seen once. In this sample, this clone turned up a few times. Germline CDR1 reads SGDLS; CDR2 reads YYNGEE. The CDR3 contains 14 residues. Trimming cost V 1 base and J 2 bases, with 6 bases left between them. Sample: naive CD4+ T cells from blood. This clonotype was sampled from a woman aged 18-30 years in good health. The chain couples TRBV9 to TRBJ2-2; D is unresolved. The chain's CDR3 is CASSVTDNTGELFF. The CDR3 DNA reads as TGTGCCAGCAGCGTAACAGACAACACCGGGGAGCTGTTTTTT.